Shown below are 12 T cell receptor beta chains from a single sample sequenced in a study of neoadjuvant anti-PD-1 for oral cavity cancer. Produced via immunoSEQ multiplex PCR; TCRdb's table is partial and in-frame only. Among about 14,000 clones listed, about three quarters were seen once. The time point: after neoadjuvant nivolumab, at surgical resection. This sample comprised PBMCs, obtained after nivolumab (anti-PD-1) treatment. The receptors shown here come from a person aged 35-79 years with oral cavity squamous cell carcinoma.

V usage is TRBV6-6 and J usage is TRBJ2-7; no definite D call. Looked up from germline, CDR1 is MNHNY and CDR2 is SVGAGI (reference sequence). Trimming pared 9 bases from V and 5 bases from J, leaving 14 bases between. The CDR3 runs 12 residues. The CDR3 nucleotides are TGTGCCAGTGGACCCTCGAGGCACGAGCAGTACTTC. The encoded protein is CASGPSRHEQYF.

This clone was counted between two and nine times. This chain connects TRBV9 to TRBJ1-5; 7 nucleotides agree with TRBD1. The CDR3 has 15 residues. The germline gives CDR1 SGDLS, CDR2 YYNGEE. The V segment lost 4 bases and the J segment 8 bases; nucleotides outside the gene matches: 12. CDR3 DNA sequence: TGTGCCAGCAGCCCCTCCGGACAGGTTTATGAGCCCCAGCATTTT. This codes for CASSPSGQVYEPQHF.

The rearrangement joins TRBV28 to TRBJ2-4; 8 bases are shared with TRBD1. The CDR3 has 14 residues. Germline assignment: CDR1 MDHEN and CDR2 SYDVKM. V shed 6 bases, J shed 6 bases, and the junction held 7 bases outside the gene matches. The CDR3 spells CASSPGGTGNIQYF. CDR3 DNA sequence: TGTGCCAGCAGCCCAGGGGGCACGGGAAACATTCAGTACTTC.

In its sample, this clone was seen a few times. This sequence joins TRBV14 and TRBJ1-1; no clear D gene. The CDR3 covers 13 residues. Germline CDR1 is SGHDN and CDR2 is FVKESK. Trimming took off 3 bases at V and 6 bases at J, with 11 bases between the two ends. CDR3 region: CASSHTNLAEAFF. The CDR3 DNA follows: TGTGCCAGCAGCCATACGAATTTGGCTGAAGCTTTCTTT.

The chain has TRBV4-1 and TRBJ2-7; tentatively, D is TRBD1 (6 bases). V was pared by 3 bases and J by 6 bases, with 15 bases between. This CDR3 contains 14 residues. The V gene's germline CDR1 is MGHRA and CDR2 YSYEKL. CDR3 in DNA: TGCGCCAGCAGCCATGATACAGGGAGACGCGAGCAGTACTTC. Its translation is CASSHDTGRREQYF.

The chain couples TRBV19 to TRBJ2-2; D might be TRBD1 (6 bases). The CDR3 extends over 14 amino acids. Trimming left V 5 bases short and J 7 bases short, with 14 bases between. From germline, CDR1 is LNHDA and CDR2 SQIVND (reference sequence). The CDR3 spells CASSSGTFIGELFF. DNA for the CDR3: TGTGCCAGTAGTTCAGGGACATTTATCGGGGAGCTGTTTTTT.

The chain employs TRBV6-5 and TRBJ2-1; 9 bases map to TRBD1. The CDR3 has 14 residues. Germline CDR1 MNHEY, CDR2 SVGAGI. With 8 bases clipped from V and 5 bases from J, the junction kept 7 bases outside the gene matches. The CDR3 spells CASGDRVEDNEQFF. The CDR3 bases are TGTGCCAGCGGGGACAGGGTCGAGGACAATGAGCAGTTCTTC.

The CDR3 region is CASSSLYTVRGNQPQHF. DNA of the CDR3: TGTGCCAGCAGTTCCCTTTACACAGTCAGGGGCAATCAGCCCCAGCATTTT. The chain links TRBV28 to TRBJ1-5; weak D call: TRBD1 (5 bases). Looked up from germline, CDR1 is MDHEN and CDR2 is SYDVKM. V lost 4 bases, J lost 2 bases, and 18 bases lay in between. This CDR3 comprises 17 residues.

This CDR3 is CASSEGPAGGHEQFF. Here the CDR3 DNA reads TGTGCCAGCAGTGAAGGTCCAGCGGGAGGGCATGAGCAGTTCTTC. This chain connects TRBV6-1 to TRBJ2-1; 10 nucleotides agree with TRBD2. CDR3 size: 15 residues. Germline V gene lookup returns CDR1 MNHNS and CDR2 SASEGT. The V gene end was trimmed by 1 base and the J gene end by 8 bases; junction bases not matched to a gene: 5.

The chain has TRBV5-4 and TRBJ2-7; no definite D call. Germline V lookup: CDR1 SGHNT, CDR2 YYREEE (reference sequence). The CDR3 is 13 residues long. V lost 0 bases to trimming and J lost 6 bases, with 10 bases between them. CDR3 nucleotide sequence: TGTGCCAGCAGCTTGGACTCCTACGGCGAGCAGTACTTC. It translates to CASSLDSYGEQYF. Looking up the rest from reference TRBV5-4 and TRBJ2-7 gives the full variable domain: ETGVTQSPTHLIKTRGQQVTLRCSSQSGHNTVSWYQQALGQGPQFIFQYYREEENGRGNFPPRFSGLQFPNYSSELNVNALELDDSALYLCASSLDSYGEQYFGPGTRLTVT.

CDR3 protein: CASTPGQGETQYF. As DNA, the CDR3 is TGTGCCAGCACCCCCGGACAGGGAGAGACCCAGTACTTC. The chain joins TRBV6-6 to TRBJ2-5, with TRBD1 matching over 8 bases. J was trimmed by 4 bases and V by 7 bases; bases with no gene match: 5. Germline assignment: CDR1 MNHNY and CDR2 SVGAGI (reference sequence). There are 13 residues in the CDR3.

The gene calls are TRBV6-1 and TRBJ2-7; TRBD2 aligns across 10 bases. This CDR3 comprises 14 residues. Germline V gene lookup returns CDR1 MNHNS and CDR2 SASEGT. J gave up 5 bases and V 3 bases, and 4 bases lay outside the gene matches. The CDR3 region is CASSDSGRADEQYF. The CDR3 DNA sequence: TGTGCCAGCAGTGACAGCGGGAGGGCCGACGAGCAGTACTTC.